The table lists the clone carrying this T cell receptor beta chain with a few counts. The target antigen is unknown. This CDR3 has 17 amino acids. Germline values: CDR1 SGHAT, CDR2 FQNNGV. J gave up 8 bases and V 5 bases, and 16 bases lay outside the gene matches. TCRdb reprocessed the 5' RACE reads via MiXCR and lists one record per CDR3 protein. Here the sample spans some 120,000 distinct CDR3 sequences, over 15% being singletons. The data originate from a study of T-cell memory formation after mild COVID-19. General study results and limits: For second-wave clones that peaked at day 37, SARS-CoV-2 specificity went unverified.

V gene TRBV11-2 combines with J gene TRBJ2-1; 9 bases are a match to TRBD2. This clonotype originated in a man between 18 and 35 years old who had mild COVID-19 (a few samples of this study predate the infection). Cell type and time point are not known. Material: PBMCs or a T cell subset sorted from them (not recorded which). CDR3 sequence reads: CASSPLGAGGLGDEQFF. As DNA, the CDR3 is TGTGCCAGCAGCCCCTTGGGCGCGGGGGGGCTCGGGGATGAGCAGTTCTTC.